The 6 T cell receptor beta chains below all came from one sample that was sequenced in a study of blood T cells in healthy people across ages. For the second PCR, which ran for about 7 to 12 cycles, a sample-barcoded 5' primer and a J-beta primer mix were used. MiXCR, applied by TCRdb to the 5' RACE reads, yields one record per CDR3 protein. The sample has over 950,000 distinct CDR3 sequences, more than 30% seen once. Material: blood. Receptor source: a man between 18 and 29 years old in good health.

This chain uses TRBV20-1 with TRBJ2-7, with 7 bases matching TRBD1. Germline V gives CDR1 DFQATT, CDR2 SNEGSKA (reference sequence). This CDR3 region has 14 residues. With V trimmed by 3 bases and J by 1 base, 6 bases remained unmatched. The chain's CDR3 is CSARRQGRSYEQYF. The DNA of the CDR3 is TGCAGTGCTAGGCGACAGGGCAGATCCTACGAGCAGTACTTC.

V is TRBV9 and J is TRBJ2-1; the match to TRBD2 covers 8 bases. This CDR3 spans 16 amino acids. V dropped 4 bases and J dropped 3; count of bases not matched to a gene: 9. The germline V gene has CDR1 SGDLS and CDR2 YYNGEE. The CDR3 DNA sequence: TGTGCCAGCAGCTTCCGGGGGGGGCCGGGCTACAATGAGCAGTTCTTC. This translates into CASSFRGGPGYNEQFF. The variable domain in full, with the rest retrieved from reference TRBV9 and TRBJ2-1, is DSGVTQTPKHLITATGQRVTLRCSPRSGDLSVYWYQQSLDQGLQFLIQYYNGEERAKGNILERFSAQQFPDLHSELNLSSLELGDSALYFCASSFRGGPGYNEQFFGPGTRLTVL.

Concerning this clonotype itself: Since a much larger clone is just one base distant, this may be a read error. V is TRBV11-2 and J is TRBJ2-1; tentative D call: TRBD1 (7 bases). Germline V gene sequence: CDR1 SGHAT, CDR2 FQNNGV. Trimming shortened V by 5 bases and J by 5 bases, and 13 bases separated the two germline ends. This CDR3 comprises 14 residues. Here the CDR3 DNA reads TGTGCCAGCAGCGATCAGGGGGGCAACAATGAGCAGTTCTTC. Its protein is CASSDQGGNNEQFF.

The chain couples TRBV28 to TRBJ2-7; 10 nucleotides agree with TRBD1. The junction had 4 bases not matched to a gene; V was cut back by 6 bases and J by 8 bases. Germline loops: CDR1 MDHEN, CDR2 SYDVKM. CDR3 size: 12 residues. In nucleotides, the CDR3 is TGTGCCAGCAGCAAGGACAGGGGGAAGCAGTACTTC. Translation gives CASSKDRGKQYF.

The chain joins TRBV20-1 to TRBJ2-1; D could derive from TRBD1 or TRBD2 (5 bases each). The CDR3 runs to 15 residues. Between the trimmed V and J ends, which lost 3 bases and 12 bases, there was a span of 24 bases. In germline, CDR1 is DFQATT, CDR2 SNEGSKA (reference sequence). The CDR3 region has the DNA TGCAGTGCTAGCCCGGGGCCCTTGGCGCAATCGGTGCAGTTCTTC. It yields the protein CSASPGPLAQSVQFF.

Written as DNA, the CDR3 is TGTGCCAGCATCAAGGGAGAGAACACTGAAGCTTTCTTT. As protein: CASIKGENTEAFF. This chain connects TRBV28 to TRBJ1-1; D not resolved. V was trimmed by 7 bases and J by 1 base, leaving 10 bases between them. The germline V gene encodes CDR1 MDHEN and CDR2 SYDVKM. This CDR3 spans 13 amino acids.